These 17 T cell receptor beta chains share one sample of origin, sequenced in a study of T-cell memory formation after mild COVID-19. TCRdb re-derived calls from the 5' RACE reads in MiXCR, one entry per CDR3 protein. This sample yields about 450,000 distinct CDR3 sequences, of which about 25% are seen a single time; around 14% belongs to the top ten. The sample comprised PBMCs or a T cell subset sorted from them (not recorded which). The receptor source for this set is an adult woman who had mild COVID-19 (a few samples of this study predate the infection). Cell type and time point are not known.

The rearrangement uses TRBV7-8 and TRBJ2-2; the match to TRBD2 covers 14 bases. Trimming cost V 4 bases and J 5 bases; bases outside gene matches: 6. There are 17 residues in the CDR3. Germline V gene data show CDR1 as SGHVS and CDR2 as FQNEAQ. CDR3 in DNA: TGTGCCAGCAGCTCCAGACTAGCGGGGGGGCAAACCGGGGAGCTGTTTTTT. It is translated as CASSSRLAGGQTGELFF.

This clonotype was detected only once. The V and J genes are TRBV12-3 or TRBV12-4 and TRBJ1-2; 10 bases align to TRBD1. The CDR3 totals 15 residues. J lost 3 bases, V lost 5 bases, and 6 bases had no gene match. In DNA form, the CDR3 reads TGTGCCAGCAGTGCGGACAGGGGGAGGTACTATGGCTACACCTTC. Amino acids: CASSADRGRYYGYTF.

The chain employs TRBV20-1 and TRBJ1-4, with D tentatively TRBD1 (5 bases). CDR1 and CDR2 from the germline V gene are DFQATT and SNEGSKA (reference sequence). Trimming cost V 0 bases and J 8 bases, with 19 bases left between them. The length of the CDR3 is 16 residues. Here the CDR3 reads CSAREDILLSTEKLFF. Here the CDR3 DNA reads TGCAGTGCTAGAGAGGACATCCTCCTGTCCACCGAAAAACTGTTTTTT.

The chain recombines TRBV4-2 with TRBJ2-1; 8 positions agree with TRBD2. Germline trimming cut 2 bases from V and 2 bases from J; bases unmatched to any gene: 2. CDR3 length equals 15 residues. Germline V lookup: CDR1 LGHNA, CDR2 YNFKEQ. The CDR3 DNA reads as TGTGCCAGCAGCCAACCGGGAGGGCCCTACAATGAGCAGTTCTTC. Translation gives CASSQPGGPYNEQFF.

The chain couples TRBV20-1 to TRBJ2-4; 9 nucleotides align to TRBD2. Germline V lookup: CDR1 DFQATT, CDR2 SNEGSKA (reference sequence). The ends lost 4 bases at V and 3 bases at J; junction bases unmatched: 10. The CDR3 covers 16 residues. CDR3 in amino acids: CSATRLAERVKNIQYF. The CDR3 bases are TGCAGTGCTACCCGACTAGCGGAGCGCGTCAAAAACATTCAGTACTTC.

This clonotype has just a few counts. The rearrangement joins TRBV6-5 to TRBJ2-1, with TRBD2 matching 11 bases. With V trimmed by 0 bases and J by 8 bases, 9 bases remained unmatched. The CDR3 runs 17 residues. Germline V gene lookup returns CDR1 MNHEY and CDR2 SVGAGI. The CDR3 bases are TGTGCCAGCAGTTACTCTAGCGGGAGGGCCCTTTCGGATGAGCAGTTCTTC. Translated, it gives CASSYSSGRALSDEQFF.

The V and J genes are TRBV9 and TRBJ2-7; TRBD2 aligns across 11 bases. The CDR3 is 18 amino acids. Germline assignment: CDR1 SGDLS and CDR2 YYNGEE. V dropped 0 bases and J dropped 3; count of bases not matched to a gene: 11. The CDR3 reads CASSVAHTSGGHYYEQYF. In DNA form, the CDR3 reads TGTGCCAGCAGCGTAGCCCACACTAGCGGGGGCCACTACTACGAGCAGTACTTC.

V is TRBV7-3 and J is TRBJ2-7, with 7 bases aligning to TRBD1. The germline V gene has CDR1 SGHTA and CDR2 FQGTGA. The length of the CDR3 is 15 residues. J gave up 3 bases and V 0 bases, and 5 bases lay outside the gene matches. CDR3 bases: TGTGCCAGCAGCTTAACCCCGGGACAGATCTACGAGCAGTACTTC. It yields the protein CASSLTPGQIYEQYF.

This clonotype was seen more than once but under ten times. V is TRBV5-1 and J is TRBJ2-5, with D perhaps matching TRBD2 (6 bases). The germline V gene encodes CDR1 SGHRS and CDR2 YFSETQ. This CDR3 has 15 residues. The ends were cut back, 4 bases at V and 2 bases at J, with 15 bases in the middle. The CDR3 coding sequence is TGCGCCAGCAGCGTACGGGACTGGGGGCAAGAGACCCAGTACTTC. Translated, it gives CASSVRDWGQETQYF.

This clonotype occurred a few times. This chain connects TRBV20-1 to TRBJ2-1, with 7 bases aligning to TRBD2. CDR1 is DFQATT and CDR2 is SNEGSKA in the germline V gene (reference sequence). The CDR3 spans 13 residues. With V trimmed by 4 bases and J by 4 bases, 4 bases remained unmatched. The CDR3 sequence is CSAKGTTYNEQFF. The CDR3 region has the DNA TGCAGTGCTAAAGGGACTACGTACAATGAGCAGTTCTTC.

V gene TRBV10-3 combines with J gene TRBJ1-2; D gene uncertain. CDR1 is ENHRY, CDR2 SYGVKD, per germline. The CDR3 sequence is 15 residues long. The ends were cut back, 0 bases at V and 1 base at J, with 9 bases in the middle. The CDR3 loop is CAISESNQVNYGYTF. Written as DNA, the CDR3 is TGTGCCATCAGTGAGTCGAATCAGGTTAACTATGGCTACACCTTC.

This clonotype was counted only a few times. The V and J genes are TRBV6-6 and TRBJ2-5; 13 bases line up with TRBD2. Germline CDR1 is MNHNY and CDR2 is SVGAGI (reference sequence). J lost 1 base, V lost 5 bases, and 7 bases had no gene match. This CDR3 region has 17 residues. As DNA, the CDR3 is TGTGCCAGCAGTCTGACTAGCGGGGGGTATGTCCAAGAGACCCAGTACTTC. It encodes CASSLTSGGYVQETQYF.

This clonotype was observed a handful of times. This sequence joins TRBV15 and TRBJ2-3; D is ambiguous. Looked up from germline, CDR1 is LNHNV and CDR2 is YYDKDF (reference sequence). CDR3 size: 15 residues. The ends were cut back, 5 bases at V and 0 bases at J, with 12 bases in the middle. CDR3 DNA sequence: TGTGCCACCAGCTGGGGAACTGCTAGCACAGATACGCAGTATTTT. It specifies CATSWGTASTDTQYF.

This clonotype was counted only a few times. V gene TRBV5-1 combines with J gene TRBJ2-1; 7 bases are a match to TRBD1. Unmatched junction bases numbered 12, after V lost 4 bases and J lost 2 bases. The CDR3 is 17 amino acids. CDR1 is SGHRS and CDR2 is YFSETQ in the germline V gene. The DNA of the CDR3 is TGCGCCAGCAGCCCCCGGACAGGACCTTCCACCTACAATGAGCAGTTCTTC. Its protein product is CASSPRTGPSTYNEQFF.

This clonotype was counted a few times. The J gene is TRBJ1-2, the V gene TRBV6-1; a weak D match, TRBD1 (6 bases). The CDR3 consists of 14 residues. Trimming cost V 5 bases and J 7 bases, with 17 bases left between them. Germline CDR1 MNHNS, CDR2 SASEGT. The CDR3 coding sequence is TGTGCCAGCAGTAACACATGGGGGGCCGGTGGCTACACCTTC. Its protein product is CASSNTWGAGGYTF.

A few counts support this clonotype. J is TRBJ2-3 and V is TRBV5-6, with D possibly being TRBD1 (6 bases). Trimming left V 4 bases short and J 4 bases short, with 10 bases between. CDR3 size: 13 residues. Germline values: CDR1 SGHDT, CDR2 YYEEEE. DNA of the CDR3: TGTGCCAGCAGCCGACAGGAGCCAGATACGCAGTATTTT. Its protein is CASSRQEPDTQYF.

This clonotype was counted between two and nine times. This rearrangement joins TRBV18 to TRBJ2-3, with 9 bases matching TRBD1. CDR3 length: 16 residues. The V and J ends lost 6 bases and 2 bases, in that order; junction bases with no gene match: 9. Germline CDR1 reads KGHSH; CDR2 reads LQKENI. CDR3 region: CASSRTGESYTDTQYF. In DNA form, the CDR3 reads TGTGCCAGCTCCAGGACAGGGGAATCCTACACAGATACGCAGTATTTT.